Sequencing of this T cell receptor beta chain was carried out in a study of tumor-infiltrating lymphocytes in localized non-small cell lung cancer. Background on the study: Several tumor histologies, both smoking statuses, and some post-neoadjuvant chemotherapy samples were included. Study findings and constraints: TCR sequencing covered a subset of patients with enough tissue. Tumors had more T cell infiltration than uninvolved lung, per TCRbeta sequencing and CD3 counts. Tumor T-cell fraction was not associated with recurrence-free survival.

Comment on this clone: The antigen remains unidentified.

The CDR3 loop spans 15 amino acids. V shed 7 bases, J shed 1 base, and the junction held 7 bases outside the gene matches. Germline V gives CDR1 SGHDN, CDR2 FVKESK. Only in-frame clones appear in the TCRdb table, and some are missing; sequencing was by immunoSEQ multiplex PCR. The table has approximately 17,000 clones, 65% to 85% seen once. Sequences were obtained from lung tumor tissue. The clonotype was recovered from a human donor with non-small cell lung cancer. This chain links TRBV14 with TRBJ1-3, with 7 bases that match TRBD1. The DNA for the CDR3 is TGTGCCAGCACGCCCTCAGGGGGATCTGGAAACACCATATATTTT. Its translation: CASTPSGGSGNTIYF.